This T cell receptor (beta chain) was found in a study of T cell changes during pregnancy in multiple sclerosis. The germline V and J ends were trimmed by 4 bases and 7 bases, with 10 bases remaining between them. The CDR3 totals 12 residues. Germline CDR1 and CDR2: SGHDN and FVKESK. Method: immunoSEQ multiplex PCR; TCRdb's copy keeps in-frame clones and lacks some. Of roughly 20,000 clones listed, less than 90% are singletons. Sequencing used CD8+ T cells from peripheral blood mononuclear cells, obtained after pregnancy. This sequence joins TRBV14 and TRBJ1-2, with a tentative D call TRBD1 (6 bases). This sequence was found in a female donor in good health, enrolled as a control in a pregnancy study. CDR3: CASSLGTLGYTF. The CDR3 nucleotides read TGTGCCAGCAGCCTCGGGACACTTGGCTACACCTTC.